Reported below is one TCR beta chain. The protocol was immunoSEQ multiplex PCR, while the TCRdb copy is restricted to in-frame clones and leaves out a portion. In the table there are over 95,000 clones, around nine tenths of which are singletons. This specimen comes from a study of blood T cell repertoires in COVID-19. Study at large: From T cells, B-cell-depleted T cells, or PBMCs came the material, which was cDNA or gDNA.

The receptor's source is a human donor with acute or convalescent COVID-19. The donor label of this sample is uncertain. Sample: peripheral blood.

In DNA form, the CDR3 reads TGTGCCAGCAGCTGGGCCCTCCTCACCGGGGAGCTGTTTTTT. This translates into CASSWALLTGELFF. The chain employs TRBV7-2 and TRBJ2-2; no reliable D call. From germline, CDR1 is SGHTA and CDR2 FQGNSA. CDR3 length: 14 residues. V was shortened by 4 bases and J by 4 bases, with 10 bases between the two germline ends. The whole variable domain, filled in from reference TRBV7-2 and TRBJ2-2, reads GAGVSQSPSNKVTEKGKDVELRCDPISGHTALYWYRQSLGQGLEFLIYFQGNSAPDKSGLPSDRFSAERTGGSVSTLTIQRTQQEDSAVYLCASSWALLTGELFFGEGSRLTVL.